The next 5 T cell receptor beta chains were all read from a single sample in a study of CD8+ T cells in alopecia areata (dated by TCRdb to 2016 to 2018). The intended sense of this specimen's time point label: about 5 months on oral tofacitinib. What the treatment or condition label conveys for this sample: oral pan-JAK inhibitor, 5-10 mg twice daily. The library came from the immunoSEQ multiplex PCR assay. To provide template for TCR sequencing, every sample had RNA extracted and reverse transcribed into cDNA. TCRdb obtained this table from immuneACCESS and retained in-frame rearrangements with V and J assigned. These tables miss some clones; where compared with another copy, unresolved V genes account for less than half of the shortfall, and the remainder is unexplained. Recorded for this sample are some 44,000 clones; 80% to 95% of them occurred a single time. The ten largest clones capture under 20% of the sample.

Sample: CD8+ T cells sorted from blood, taken at week 24, from a patient treated with tofacitinib. The receptors derive from a human donor with alopecia areata.

V usage is TRBV4-1 and J usage is TRBJ2-7; D not resolved. V was trimmed by 1 base and J by 5 bases, leaving 12 bases between them. The CDR3 contains 14 residues. Germline V lookup: CDR1 MGHRA, CDR2 YSYEKL. The CDR3 here is CASSQGSSQDEQYF. The CDR3 coding sequence is TGCGCCAGCAGCCAAGGGTCCTCTCAGGACGAGCAGTACTTC.

The chain couples TRBV5-6 to TRBJ1-2; D is ambiguous. The V and J ends lost 3 bases and 6 bases respectively, with 12 bases between them. The CDR3 contains 13 residues. Per germline, CDR1 SGHDT and CDR2 YYEEEE. CDR3 sequence: CASSSLGPDGYTF. As DNA, the CDR3 is TGTGCCAGCAGCTCCCTGGGCCCGGATGGCTACACCTTC.

This clone appeared a few times. The chain employs TRBV27 and TRBJ2-4; D is perhaps TRBD2 (5 bases). V was clipped by 1 base and J by 3 bases, with 19 bases between them. Germline V gives CDR1 MNHEY, CDR2 SMNVEV (reference sequence). There are 18 residues in the CDR3. For the CDR3, the DNA is TGTGCCAGCAGTTTATTAAAGGAAGGAGGTCTGAGCAAAAACATTCAGTACTTC. This codes for CASSLLKEGGLSKNIQYF.

The chain carries TRBV9 and TRBJ2-3, with 9 bases identical to TRBD1. Germline V gene data show CDR1 as SGDLS and CDR2 as YYNGEE. With 0 bases clipped from V and 2 bases from J, the junction kept 7 bases outside the gene matches. The CDR3 runs 17 residues. The CDR3, as DNA: TGTGCCAGCAGCGTAGGGGGGACAGGGATTTACACAGATACGCAGTATTTT. Its translation: CASSVGGTGIYTDTQYF.

V usage is TRBV7-8 and J usage is TRBJ2-7, with D perhaps matching TRBD1 or TRBD2 (5 bases each). Trimming shortened V by 1 base and J by 3 bases, and 13 bases separated the two germline ends. CDR1 is SGHVS and CDR2 is FQNEAQ in the germline V gene. CDR3 length: 15 residues. The DNA for the CDR3 is TGTGCCAGCAGCTTAGAGGGACGGACTTTCTACGAGCAGTACTTC. Amino acids: CASSLEGRTFYEQYF.